The next 5 T cell receptor beta chains were all read from a single sample in a study of blood T cell repertoires in COVID-19. Some clones are missing from TCRdb's copy, which holds only in-frame ones; the method was immunoSEQ multiplex PCR. The sample holds 40,000 to 60,000 clones; about 83% are singletons and the top ten take 1.6%. Specimen: peripheral blood. These receptors all come from a man aged 50 to 59 with acute or convalescent COVID-19.

The chain carries TRBV27 and TRBJ1-6; TRBD1 aligns across 7 bases. Germline assignment: CDR1 MNHEY and CDR2 SMNVEV (reference sequence). The length of the CDR3 is 15 residues. J was trimmed by 2 bases and V by 3 bases; bases with no gene match: 1. The CDR3 loop is CASSFGQAYNSPLHF. The DNA of the CDR3 is TGTGCCAGCAGTTTCGGACAGGCCTATAATTCACCCCTCCACTTT.

The chain has TRBV28 and TRBJ1-6; D is unclear. This CDR3 region has 14 residues. The V gene's germline CDR1 is MDHEN and CDR2 SYDVKM. Trimming cost V 5 bases and J 8 bases, with 13 bases left between them. The CDR3 DNA reads as TGTGCCAGCAGTATCCTAGTGGCTTATTCACCCCTCCACTTT. Translating gives CASSILVAYSPLHF.

This chain joins TRBV12-1 and TRBJ2-7; the D call of TRBD1 is as the table states it, not checked on the DNA. TRBV12-1 is classified as a pseudogene. The length of the CDR3 is 14 residues. The CDR3 spells CASSCGTGLYEQYF. CDR3 DNA: TGTGCCAGCAGCTGCGGGACAGGTCTCTACGAGCAGTACTTC.

The sample holds a few counts of this clone. The rearrangement links TRBV18 to TRBJ2-7; TRBD1 matches at 9 bases. The germline V gene has CDR1 KGHSH and CDR2 LQKENI. The CDR3 has 18 amino acids. V shed 3 bases and J 2 bases; nucleotides not matched to a gene: 14. The CDR3 is CASSPVFWGQGDPYEQYF. CDR3 DNA sequence: TGTGCCAGCTCACCGGTTTTTTGGGGACAGGGCGACCCCTACGAGCAGTACTTC.

This clone was recorded a few times. J is TRBJ2-1 and V is TRBV19; 7 bases map to TRBD2. Germline CDR1 is LNHDA and CDR2 is SQIVND (reference sequence). This CDR3 comprises 17 residues. V trimming: 4 bases; J trimming: 0 bases; junction bases outside the gene matches: 9. The CDR3 spells CASSTSQRGSSYNEQFF. For the CDR3, the DNA is TGTGCCAGTAGTACCTCGCAGCGGGGCAGCTCCTACAATGAGCAGTTCTTC.